Following are 19 T cell receptor beta chains from one sample sequenced in a study of a mutant IDH1 vaccine in newly diagnosed glioma. Time point indicated: week 35, safety follow-up. Each vaccine dose was 300 ug of mutant IDH1 20-mer peptide, with topical imiquimod. Profiling relied on immunoSEQ multiplex PCR, and the TCRdb table lists in-frame clones only, not all of them. The data contain tens of thousands of clones, around four fifths of them seen just once; the ten biggest clones take up under 4.5%. These TCRs are of unknown antigen specificity. This specimen was PBMCs, taken from a glioma patient whose treatment included an IDH1 peptide vaccine. The receptors were gathered from a woman in her late teens or twenties with glioma.

Worth noting for this clone: The same CDR3 is also encoded by other DNA sequences in this sample. The rearrangement uses TRBV5-1 and TRBJ2-7, with D hard to call. Between the trimmed V and J ends, which lost 2 bases and 4 bases, there was a span of 7 bases. The CDR3 extends over 12 amino acids. From germline, CDR1 is SGHRS and CDR2 YFSETQ. Written as DNA, the CDR3 is TGCGCCAGCAGCTTAGGTAATTACGAGCAGTACTTC. This translates into CASSLGNYEQYF.

The chain couples TRBV9 to TRBJ2-3; 10 nucleotides agree with TRBD2. The ends lost 1 base at V and 11 bases at J; junction bases unmatched: 4. The CDR3 spans 13 residues. CDR1 and CDR2 (germline): SGDLS, YYNGEE. The CDR3 DNA sequence: TGTGCCAGCAGCGTATCCGGGACTAGCGAGCAGTATTTT. Translating gives CASSVSGTSEQYF.

V usage is TRBV4-1 and J usage is TRBJ1-1; maybe TRBD1 (6 bases). The length of the CDR3 is 15 residues. Trimming pared 0 bases from V and 1 base from J, leaving 9 bases between. Germline assignment: CDR1 MGHRA and CDR2 YSYEKL. For the CDR3, the DNA is TGCGCCAGCAGCCAAGAGAGGGGGTCGAACACTGAAGCTTTCTTT. This codes for CASSQERGSNTEAFF.

This chain uses TRBV10-2 with TRBJ2-7, with TRBD1 identical over 7 bases. V gave up 6 bases and J gave up 2 bases; unmatched junction bases: 7. The CDR3 sequence is 14 residues long. Per germline, CDR1 WSHSY and CDR2 SAAADI. This CDR3 is CASSLGQVAYEQYF. For the CDR3, the DNA is TGCGCCAGCAGCTTAGGACAGGTCGCCTACGAGCAGTACTTC.

This clone was found once. The chain combines TRBV28 with TRBJ1-3; D call uncertain. Per germline, CDR1 MDHEN and CDR2 SYDVKM. The CDR3 extends over 14 amino acids. V lost 7 bases, J lost 2 bases, and 12 bases lay in between. The CDR3 loop reads CASMYSSPGNTIYF. The CDR3 bases are TGTGCCAGCATGTACAGCTCTCCTGGAAACACCATATATTTT. The whole variable domain, remainder taken from reference TRBV28 and TRBJ1-3, is DVKVTQSSRYLVKRTGEKVFLECVQDMDHENMFWYRQDPGLGLRLIYFSYDVKMKEKGDIPEGYSVSREKKERFSLILESASTNQTSMYLCASMYSSPGNTIYFGEGSWLTVV.

The chain employs TRBV5-6 and TRBJ1-3; unclear D gene. The CDR3 is 14 residues long. Germline CDR1 reads SGHDT; CDR2 reads YYEEEE. V dropped 1 base and J dropped 4 bases, with 9 bases sitting between them. CDR3 protein: CASSLRVGGNTIYF. The CDR3 DNA reads TGTGCCAGCAGCTTGCGAGTAGGAGGAAACACCATATATTTT.

This clone occurred a few times. This chain links TRBV16 with TRBJ1-4; 9 bases fit TRBD1. Losses at the gene ends were 0 bases for V and 7 bases for J; bases not matched to a gene: 0. This CDR3 region has 14 residues. Germline-derived CDR1 and CDR2 are KGHSY and FQNENV. The CDR3 loop is CASSQSTGGEKLFF. CDR3 coding DNA: TGTGCCAGCAGCCAATCGACAGGGGGTGAAAAACTGTTTTTT.

The chain carries TRBV7-8 and TRBJ1-2; D ambiguous. V was trimmed by 1 base and J by 4 bases, leaving 10 bases between them. The CDR3 sequence is 14 residues long. Germline CDR1 SGHVS, CDR2 FQNEAQ. The CDR3 DNA follows: TGTGCCAGCAGCTTAGTACGGCAGTCCTATGGCTACACCTTC. This translates into CASSLVRQSYGYTF. The whole variable domain, filled in from reference TRBV7-8 and TRBJ1-2, reads GAGVSQSPRYKVAKRGQDVALRCDPISGHVSLFWYQQALGQGPEFLTYFQNEAQLDKSGLPSDRFFAERPEGSVSTLKIQRTQQEDSAVYLCASSLVRQSYGYTFGSGTRLTVV.

The chain uses TRBV21-1 and TRBJ1-1. TRBV21-1 is listed as a pseudogene. The CDR3 contains 15 residues. CDR3 amino acids: CASSAVLGGDTEAFF. CDR3 coding DNA: TGTGCCAGCAGCGCGGTGCTGGGTGGGGACACTGAAGCTTTCTTT.

The rearrangement links TRBV14 to TRBJ2-7; 8 bases agree with TRBD2. Germline V gene sequence: CDR1 SGHDN, CDR2 FVKESK. With V trimmed by 0 bases and J by 0 bases, 1 base remained unmatched. The CDR3 spans 15 residues. The CDR3 DNA is TGTGCCAGCAGCCAAGATGCGGGGGGCTCCTACGAGCAGTACTTC. It is translated as CASSQDAGGSYEQYF.

The genes are TRBV4-1 and TRBJ1-1, with 9 bases fitting TRBD1. The CDR3 has 18 residues. After removal of 0 bases from V and 6 bases from J, the junction contained 14 bases not matched to a gene. CDR1 and CDR2 (germline): MGHRA, YSYEKL. CDR3 sequence: CASSQDPPQGAKVAEAFF. For the CDR3, the DNA is TGCGCCAGCAGCCAAGATCCCCCACAGGGGGCAAAAGTCGCTGAAGCTTTCTTT.

The chain uses TRBV19 and TRBJ2-7; D is tentatively TRBD1 or TRBD2 (5 bases each). Trimming removed 3 bases at V and 3 bases at J, with 15 bases between. Germline V gene data show CDR1 as LNHDA and CDR2 as SQIVND (reference sequence). The CDR3 is 15 residues long. CDR3 sequence: CASSMPGRHLYEQYF. CDR3 bases: TGTGCCAGTAGTATGCCGGGACGGCATCTCTACGAGCAGTACTTC.

This chain uses TRBV6-4 with TRBJ2-2; 7 bases are shared with TRBD2. V lost 6 bases to trimming and J lost 0 bases; unmatched junction nucleotides: 7. The CDR3 totals 16 residues. Germline V gene sequence: CDR1 MRHNA, CDR2 SNTAGT. The CDR3 loop is CASSPGRAANTGELFF. CDR3 nucleotide sequence: TGTGCCAGCAGCCCGGGGAGGGCCGCGAACACCGGGGAGCTGTTTTTT.

This chain links TRBV18 with TRBJ2-3, with TRBD2 identical over 8 bases. Germline trimming cut 7 bases from V and 3 bases from J; bases unmatched to any gene: 6. Germline V gene lookup returns CDR1 KGHSH and CDR2 LQKENI. The CDR3 covers 14 residues. The CDR3 DNA is TGTGCCAGCTTATTGAGCGGGGGTACAGATACGCAGTATTTT. It yields the protein CASLLSGGTDTQYF.

The chain employs TRBV6-5 and TRBJ2-5; 7 bases align to TRBD1. With 2 bases clipped from V and 7 bases from J, the junction kept 10 bases outside the gene matches. The CDR3 consists of 15 residues. CDR1 MNHEY and CDR2 SVGAGI come from the germline V gene. The CDR3 bases are TGTGCCAGCAGTTACAAGATGACAGGGACGGGGACCCAGTACTTC. Its translation: CASSYKMTGTGTQYF.

V gene TRBV9 combines with J gene TRBJ1-2, with 8 bases fitting TRBD1. V shed 0 bases, J shed 2 bases, and the junction held 3 bases outside the gene matches. The CDR3 consists of 15 residues. Germline V gene data show CDR1 as SGDLS and CDR2 as YYNGEE. DNA of the CDR3: TGTGCCAGCAGCGTAGGACAGGGGATAAACTATGGCTACACCTTC. Its protein is CASSVGQGINYGYTF.

The chain combines TRBV5-1 with TRBJ2-7, with unresolved D. Trimming took 2 bases from V and 2 from J, leaving 11 bases between them. The CDR3 spans 14 residues. Germline assignment: CDR1 SGHRS and CDR2 YFSETQ. The CDR3 nucleotides read TGCGCCAGCAGCTTTCGGACGGAGCCCTACGAGCAGTACTTC. Translating gives CASSFRTEPYEQYF.

The J gene is TRBJ2-1, the V gene TRBV7-8; the D gene is possibly TRBD2 (5 bases). Germline V gene data show CDR1 as SGHVS and CDR2 as FQNEAQ. V lost 1 base and J 6 bases, leaving 13 bases between the germline ends. The CDR3 covers 15 residues. The CDR3 spells CASSLGELGFNEQFF. The CDR3 DNA reads TGTGCCAGCAGCTTAGGTGAACTAGGATTCAATGAGCAGTTCTTC.

V is TRBV5-4 and J is TRBJ1-1; D is unclear. The CDR3 length is 14 residues. Germline V gives CDR1 SGHNT, CDR2 YYREEE (reference sequence). V dropped 6 bases and J dropped 5 bases, with 17 bases sitting between them. The CDR3 is CASTMNGIRTEAFF. The CDR3 DNA reads as TGTGCCAGCACCATGAATGGGATAAGGACTGAAGCTTTCTTT.